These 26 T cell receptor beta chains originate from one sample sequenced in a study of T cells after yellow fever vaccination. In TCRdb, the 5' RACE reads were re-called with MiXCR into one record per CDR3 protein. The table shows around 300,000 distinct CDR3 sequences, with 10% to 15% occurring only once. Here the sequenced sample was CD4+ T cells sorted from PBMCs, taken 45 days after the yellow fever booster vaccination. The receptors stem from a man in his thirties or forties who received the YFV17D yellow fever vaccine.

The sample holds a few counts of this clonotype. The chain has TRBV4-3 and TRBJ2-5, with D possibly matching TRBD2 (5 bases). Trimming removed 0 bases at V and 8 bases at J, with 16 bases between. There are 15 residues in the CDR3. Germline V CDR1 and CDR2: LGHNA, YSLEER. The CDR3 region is CASSQDYGGPVTQYF. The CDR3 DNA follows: TGCGCCAGCAGCCAAGATTACGGAGGACCCGTTACCCAGTACTTC.

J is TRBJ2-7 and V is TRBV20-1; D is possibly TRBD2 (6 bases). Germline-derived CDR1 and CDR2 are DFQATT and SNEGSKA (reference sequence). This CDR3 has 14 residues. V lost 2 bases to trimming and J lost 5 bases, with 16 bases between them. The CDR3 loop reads CSARRRDPRDEQYF. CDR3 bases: TGCAGTGCTAGAAGGAGGGATCCCCGGGACGAGCAGTACTTC.

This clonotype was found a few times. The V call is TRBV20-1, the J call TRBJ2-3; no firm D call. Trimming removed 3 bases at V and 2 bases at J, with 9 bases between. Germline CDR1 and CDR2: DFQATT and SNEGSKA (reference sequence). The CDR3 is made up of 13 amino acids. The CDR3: CSASKGLTDTQYF. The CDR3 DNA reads TGCAGTGCTAGCAAGGGCCTCACAGATACGCAGTATTTT.

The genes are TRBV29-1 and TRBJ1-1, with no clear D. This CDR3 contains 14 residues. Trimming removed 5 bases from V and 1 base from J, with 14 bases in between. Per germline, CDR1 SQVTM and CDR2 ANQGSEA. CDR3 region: CSVLAGSGNTEAFF. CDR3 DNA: TGCAGCGTTTTGGCGGGTTCGGGGAACACTGAAGCTTTCTTT. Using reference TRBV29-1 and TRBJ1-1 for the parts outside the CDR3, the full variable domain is SAVISQKPSRDICQRGTSLTIQCQVDSQVTMMFWYRQQPGQSLTLIATANQGSEATYESGFVIDKFPISRPNLTFSTLTVSNMSPEDSSIYLCSVLAGSGNTEAFFGQGTRLTVV.

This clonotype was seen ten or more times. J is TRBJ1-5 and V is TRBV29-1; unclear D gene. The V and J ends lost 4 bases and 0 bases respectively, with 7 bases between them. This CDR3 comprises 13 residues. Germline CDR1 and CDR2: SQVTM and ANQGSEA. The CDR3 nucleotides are TGCAGCGTTGGGGAGTATAGCAATCAGCCCCAGCATTTT. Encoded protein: CSVGEYSNQPQHF. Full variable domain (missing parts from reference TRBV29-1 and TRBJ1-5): SAVISQKPSRDICQRGTSLTIQCQVDSQVTMMFWYRQQPGQSLTLIATANQGSEATYESGFVIDKFPISRPNLTFSTLTVSNMSPEDSSIYLCSVGEYSNQPQHFGDGTRLSIL.

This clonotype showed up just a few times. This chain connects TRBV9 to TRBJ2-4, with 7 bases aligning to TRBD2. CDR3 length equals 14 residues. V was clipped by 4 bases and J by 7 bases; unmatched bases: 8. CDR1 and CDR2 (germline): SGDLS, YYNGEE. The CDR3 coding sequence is TGTGCCAGCAGCCCGGCGGCGGGAGATAACATTCAGTACTTC. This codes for CASSPAAGDNIQYF.

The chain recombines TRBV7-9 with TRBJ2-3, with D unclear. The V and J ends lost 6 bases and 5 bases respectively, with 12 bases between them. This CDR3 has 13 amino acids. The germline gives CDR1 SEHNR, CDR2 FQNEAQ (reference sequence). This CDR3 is CASRYREVDTQYF. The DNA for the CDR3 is TGTGCCAGCAGATATCGAGAAGTAGATACGCAGTATTTT.

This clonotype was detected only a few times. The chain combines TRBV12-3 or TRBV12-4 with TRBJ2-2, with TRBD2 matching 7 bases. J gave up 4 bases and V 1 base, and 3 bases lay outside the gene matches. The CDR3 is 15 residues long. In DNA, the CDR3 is TGTGCCAGCAGTTTAGGGGGCGGGAGCACCGGGGAGCTGTTTTTT. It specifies CASSLGGGSTGELFF.

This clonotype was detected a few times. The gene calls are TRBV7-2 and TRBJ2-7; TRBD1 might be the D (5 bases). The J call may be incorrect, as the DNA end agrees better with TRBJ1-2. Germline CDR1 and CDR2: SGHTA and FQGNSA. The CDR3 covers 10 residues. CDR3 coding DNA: TGTGCCAGCAGCTTGACAGACTACACCTTC. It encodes CASSLTDYTF.

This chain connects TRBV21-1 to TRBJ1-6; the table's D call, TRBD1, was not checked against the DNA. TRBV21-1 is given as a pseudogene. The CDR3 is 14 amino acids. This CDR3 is CASSLPQGHSPLHF. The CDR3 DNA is TGTGCCAGCAGCCTTCCCCAGGGGCATTCACCCCTCCACTTT.

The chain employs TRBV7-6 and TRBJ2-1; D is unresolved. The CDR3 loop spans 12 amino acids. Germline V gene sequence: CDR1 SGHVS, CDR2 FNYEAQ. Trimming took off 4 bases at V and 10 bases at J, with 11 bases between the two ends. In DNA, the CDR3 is TGTGCCAGCAGCTCAACGACCCCCGAGCAGTTCTTC. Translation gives CASSSTTPEQFF.

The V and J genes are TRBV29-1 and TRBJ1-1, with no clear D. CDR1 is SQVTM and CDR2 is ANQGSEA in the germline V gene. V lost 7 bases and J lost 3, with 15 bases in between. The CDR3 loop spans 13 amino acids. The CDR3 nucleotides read TGCAGCGCCTGTGCGGGTCGAGACACTGAAGCTTTCTTT. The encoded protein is CSACAGRDTEAFF.

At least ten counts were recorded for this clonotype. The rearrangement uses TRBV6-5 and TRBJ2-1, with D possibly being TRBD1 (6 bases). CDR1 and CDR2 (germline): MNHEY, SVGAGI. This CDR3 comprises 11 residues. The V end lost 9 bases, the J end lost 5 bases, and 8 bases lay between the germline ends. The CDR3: CASRGNNEQFF. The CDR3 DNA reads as TGTGCCAGTAGGGGGAACAATGAGCAGTTCTTC.

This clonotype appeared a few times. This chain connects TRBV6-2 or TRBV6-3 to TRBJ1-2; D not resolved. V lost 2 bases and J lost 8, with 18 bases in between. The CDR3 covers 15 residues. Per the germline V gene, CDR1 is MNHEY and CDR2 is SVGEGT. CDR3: CASSYDVRRTAGYTF. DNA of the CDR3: TGTGCCAGCAGTTACGACGTGCGGAGAACTGCGGGCTACACCTTC.

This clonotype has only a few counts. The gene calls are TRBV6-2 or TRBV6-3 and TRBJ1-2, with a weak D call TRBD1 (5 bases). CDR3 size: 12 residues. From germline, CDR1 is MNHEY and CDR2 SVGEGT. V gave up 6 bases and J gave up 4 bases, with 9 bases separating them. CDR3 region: CASSQTAYGYTF. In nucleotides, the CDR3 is TGTGCCAGCAGCCAGACAGCCTATGGCTACACCTTC.

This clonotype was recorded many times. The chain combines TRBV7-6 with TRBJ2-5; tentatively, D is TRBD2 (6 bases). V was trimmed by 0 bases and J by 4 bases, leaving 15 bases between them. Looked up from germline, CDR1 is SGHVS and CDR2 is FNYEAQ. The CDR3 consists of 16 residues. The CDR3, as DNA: TGTGCCAGCAGCTTAGCAGCCGGGAGCTGGGGAGAGACCCAGTACTTC. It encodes CASSLAAGSWGETQYF.

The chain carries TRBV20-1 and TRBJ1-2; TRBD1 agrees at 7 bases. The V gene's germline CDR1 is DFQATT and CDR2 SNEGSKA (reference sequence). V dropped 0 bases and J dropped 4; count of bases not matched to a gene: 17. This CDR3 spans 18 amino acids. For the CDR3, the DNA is TGCAGTGCTAGAGACCCAAACCGGGACAGCGGAGACTTCTATGGCTACACCTTC. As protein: CSARDPNRDSGDFYGYTF.

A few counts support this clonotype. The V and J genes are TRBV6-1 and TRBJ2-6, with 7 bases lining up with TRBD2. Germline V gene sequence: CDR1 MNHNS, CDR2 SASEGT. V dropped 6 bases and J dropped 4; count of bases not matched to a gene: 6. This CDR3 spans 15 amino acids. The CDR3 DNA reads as TGTGCCAGCAGAGTGGGGGGGTCCGGGGCCAACGTCCTGACTTTC. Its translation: CASRVGGSGANVLTF.

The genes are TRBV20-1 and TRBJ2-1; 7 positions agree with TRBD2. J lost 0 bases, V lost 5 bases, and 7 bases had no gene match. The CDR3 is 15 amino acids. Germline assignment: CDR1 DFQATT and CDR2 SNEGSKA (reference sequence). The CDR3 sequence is CSARSGGSSYNEQFF. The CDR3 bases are TGCAGTGCTCGGAGCGGCGGGAGCTCCTACAATGAGCAGTTCTTC.

The CDR3 reads CASSPSSGAEAFF. DNA for the CDR3: TGTGCCAGCAGCCCCTCATCCGGGGCTGAAGCTTTCTTT. V gene TRBV7-2 combines with J gene TRBJ1-1; D is undetermined. CDR3 length: 13 amino acids. Looked up from germline, CDR1 is SGHTA and CDR2 is FQGNSA. Trimming removed 5 bases from V and 6 bases from J, with 13 bases in between. The entire variable domain, with the rest obtained from reference TRBV7-2 and TRBJ1-1, is as follows: GAGVSQSPSNKVTEKGKDVELRCDPISGHTALYWYRQSLGQGLEFLIYFQGNSAPDKSGLPSDRFSAERTGGSVSTLTIQRTQQEDSAVYLCASSPSSGAEAFFGQGTRLTVV.

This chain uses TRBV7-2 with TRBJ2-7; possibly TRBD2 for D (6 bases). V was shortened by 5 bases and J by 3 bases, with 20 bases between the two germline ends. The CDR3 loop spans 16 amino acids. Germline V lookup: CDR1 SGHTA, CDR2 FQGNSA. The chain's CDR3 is CASSIRGISVIYEQYF. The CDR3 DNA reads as TGTGCCAGCAGCATCCGGGGGATTTCGGTTATCTACGAGCAGTACTTC.

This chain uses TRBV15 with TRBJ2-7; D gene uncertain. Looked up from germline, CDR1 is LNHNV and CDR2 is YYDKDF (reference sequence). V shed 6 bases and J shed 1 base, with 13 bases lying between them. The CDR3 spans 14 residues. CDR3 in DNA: TGTGCCACCAGGATGGCGTTTAGGTCCTACGAGCAGTACTTC. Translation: CATRMAFRSYEQYF. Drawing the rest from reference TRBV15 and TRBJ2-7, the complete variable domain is DAMVIQNPRYQVTQFGKPVTLSCSQTLNHNVMYWYQQKSSQAPKLLFHYYDKDFNNEADTPDNFQSRRPNTSFCFLDIRSPGLGDTAMYLCATRMAFRSYEQYFGPGTRLTVT.

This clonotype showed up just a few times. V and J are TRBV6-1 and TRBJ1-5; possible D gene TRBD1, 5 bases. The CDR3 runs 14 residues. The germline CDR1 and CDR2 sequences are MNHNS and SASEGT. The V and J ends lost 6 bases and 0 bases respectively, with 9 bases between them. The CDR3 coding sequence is TGTGCCAGCAGCCGGGGGTATAGCAATCAGCCCCAGCATTTT. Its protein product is CASSRGYSNQPQHF.

CDR3 bases: TGTGCCAGCAGTTTAACCAGGGGGTATCACAATGAGCAGTTCTTC. Amino acids: CASSLTRGYHNEQFF. The V and J genes are TRBV12-3 or TRBV12-4 and TRBJ2-1; 7 nucleotides align to TRBD1. The CDR3 totals 15 residues. The ends lost 2 bases at V and 5 bases at J; junction bases unmatched: 6.

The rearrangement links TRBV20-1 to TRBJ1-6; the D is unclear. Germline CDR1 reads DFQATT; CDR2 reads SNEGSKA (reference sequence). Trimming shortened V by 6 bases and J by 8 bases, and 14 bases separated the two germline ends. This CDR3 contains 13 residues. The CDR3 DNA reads TGCAGTGCGACTCCGCGGATAGATTCACCCCTCCACTTT. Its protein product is CSATPRIDSPLHF.

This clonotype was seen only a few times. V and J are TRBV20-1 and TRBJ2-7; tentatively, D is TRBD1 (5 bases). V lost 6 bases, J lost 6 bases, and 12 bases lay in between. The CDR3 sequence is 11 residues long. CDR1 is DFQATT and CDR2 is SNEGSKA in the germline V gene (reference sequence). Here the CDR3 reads CSASRRGEQYF. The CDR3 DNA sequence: TGCAGTGCCTCCCGAAGGGGCGAGCAGTACTTC.